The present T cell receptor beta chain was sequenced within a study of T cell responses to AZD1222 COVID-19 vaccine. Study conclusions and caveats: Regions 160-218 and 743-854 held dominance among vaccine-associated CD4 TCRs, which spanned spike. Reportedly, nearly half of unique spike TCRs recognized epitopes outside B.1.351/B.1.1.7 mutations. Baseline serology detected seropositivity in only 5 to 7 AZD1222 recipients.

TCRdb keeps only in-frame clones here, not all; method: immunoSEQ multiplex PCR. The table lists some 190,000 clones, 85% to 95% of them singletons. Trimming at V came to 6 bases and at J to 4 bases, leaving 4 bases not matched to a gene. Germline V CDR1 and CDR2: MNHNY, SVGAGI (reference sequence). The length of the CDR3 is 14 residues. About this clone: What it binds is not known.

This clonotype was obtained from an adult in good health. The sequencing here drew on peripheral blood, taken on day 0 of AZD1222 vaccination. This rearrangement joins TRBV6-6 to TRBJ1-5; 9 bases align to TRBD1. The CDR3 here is CASSQGQGNQPQHF. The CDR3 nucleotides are TGTGCCAGCAGCCAAGGACAGGGGAATCAGCCCCAGCATTTT.